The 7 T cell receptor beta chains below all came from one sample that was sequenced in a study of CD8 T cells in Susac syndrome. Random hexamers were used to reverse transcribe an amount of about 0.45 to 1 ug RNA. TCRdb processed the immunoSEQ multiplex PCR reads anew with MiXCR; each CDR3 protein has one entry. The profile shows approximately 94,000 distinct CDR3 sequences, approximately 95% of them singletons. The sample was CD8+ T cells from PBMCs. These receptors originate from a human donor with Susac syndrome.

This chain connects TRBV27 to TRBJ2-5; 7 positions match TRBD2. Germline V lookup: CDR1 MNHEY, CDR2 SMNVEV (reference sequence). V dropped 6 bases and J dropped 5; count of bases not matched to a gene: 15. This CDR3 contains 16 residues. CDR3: CASRTDYRVGGETQYF. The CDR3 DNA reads TGTGCCAGCAGGACGGACTACCGTGTCGGGGGGGAGACCCAGTACTTC.

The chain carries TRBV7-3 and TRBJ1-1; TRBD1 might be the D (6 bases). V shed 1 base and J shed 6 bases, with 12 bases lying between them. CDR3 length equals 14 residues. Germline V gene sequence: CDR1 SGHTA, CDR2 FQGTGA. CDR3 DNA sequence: TGTGCCAGCAGCTTAAGCCCGGACAGTTCTGAAGCTTTCTTT. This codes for CASSLSPDSSEAFF.

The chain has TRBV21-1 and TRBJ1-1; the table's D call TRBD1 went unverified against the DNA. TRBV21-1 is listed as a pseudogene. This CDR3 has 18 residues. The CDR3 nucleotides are TGTGCCAGCAGCAAAGGGGGATGCGTGCCCGGGAAGAACACTGAAGCTTTCTTT. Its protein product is CASSKGGCVPGKNTEAFF.

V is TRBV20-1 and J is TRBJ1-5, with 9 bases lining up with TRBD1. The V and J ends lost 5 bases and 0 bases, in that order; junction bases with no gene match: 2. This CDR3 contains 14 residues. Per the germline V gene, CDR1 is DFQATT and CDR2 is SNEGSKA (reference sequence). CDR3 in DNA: TGCAGTGCTGGACAGGGGAATAGCAATCAGCCCCAGCATTTT. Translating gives CSAGQGNSNQPQHF.

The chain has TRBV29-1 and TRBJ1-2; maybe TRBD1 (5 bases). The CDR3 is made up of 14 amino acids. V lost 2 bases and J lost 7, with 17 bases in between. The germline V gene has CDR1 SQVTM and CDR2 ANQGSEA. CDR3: CSVENMEGKGGYTF. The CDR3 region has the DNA TGCAGCGTTGAAAATATGGAGGGGAAGGGTGGCTACACCTTC. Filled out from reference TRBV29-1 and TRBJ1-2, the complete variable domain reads SAVISQKPSRDICQRGTSLTIQCQVDSQVTMMFWYRQQPGQSLTLIATANQGSEATYESGFVIDKFPISRPNLTFSTLTVSNMSPEDSSIYLCSVENMEGKGGYTFGSGTRLTVV.

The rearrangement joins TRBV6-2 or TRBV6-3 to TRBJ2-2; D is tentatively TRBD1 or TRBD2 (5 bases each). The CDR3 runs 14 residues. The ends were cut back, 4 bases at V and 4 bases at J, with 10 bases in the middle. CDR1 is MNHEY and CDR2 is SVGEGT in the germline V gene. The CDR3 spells CASSSGSTTGELFF. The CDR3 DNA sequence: TGTGCCAGCAGTTCAGGGAGCACCACCGGGGAGCTGTTTTTT.

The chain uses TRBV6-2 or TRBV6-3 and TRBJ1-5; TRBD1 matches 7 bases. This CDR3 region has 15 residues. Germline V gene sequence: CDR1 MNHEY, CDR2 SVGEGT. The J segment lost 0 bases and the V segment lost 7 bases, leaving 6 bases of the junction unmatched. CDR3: CASNRDSYSNQPQHF. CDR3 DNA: TGTGCCAGCAATAGGGACAGCTATAGCAATCAGCCCCAGCATTTT.